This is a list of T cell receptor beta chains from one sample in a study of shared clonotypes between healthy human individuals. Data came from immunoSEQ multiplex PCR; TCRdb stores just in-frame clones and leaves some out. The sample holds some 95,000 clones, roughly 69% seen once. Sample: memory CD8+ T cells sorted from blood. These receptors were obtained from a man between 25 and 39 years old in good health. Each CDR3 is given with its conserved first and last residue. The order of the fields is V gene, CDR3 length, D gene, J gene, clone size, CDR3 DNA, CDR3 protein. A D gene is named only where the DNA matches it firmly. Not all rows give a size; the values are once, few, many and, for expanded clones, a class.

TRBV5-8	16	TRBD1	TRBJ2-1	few	TGTGCCAGCAGCCTACTCAACAGGGGCAGGAGGTATGGTCAGTTCTTC	CASSLLNRGRRYGQFF
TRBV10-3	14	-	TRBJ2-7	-	TGTGCCATCAGGGAGACAGGCCAAACCTACGAGCAGTACTTC	CAIRETGQTYEQYF
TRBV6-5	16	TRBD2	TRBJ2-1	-	TGTGCCAGCAGTTACGGGTATAGCGGGAGAGGGGATGAGCAGTTCTTC	CASSYGYSGRGDEQFF
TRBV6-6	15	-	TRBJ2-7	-	TGTGCCAGCAGTTACTTGGGGCAATCGAGGGGCGAGCAGTACTTC	CASSYLGQSRGEQYF
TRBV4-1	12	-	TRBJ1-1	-	TGCGCCAGCAGCCAAGATGGTCCTGAAGCTTTCTTT	CASSQDGPEAFF
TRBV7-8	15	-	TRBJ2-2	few	TGTGCCAGCAGCCCCGACAATGTAGACACCGGGGAGCTGTTTTTT	CASSPDNVDTGELFF
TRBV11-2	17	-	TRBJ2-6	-	TGTGCCAGCAGCACCCAGGACAGGAGGGTTGGGGCCAACGTCCTGACTTTC	CASSTQDRRVGANVLTF
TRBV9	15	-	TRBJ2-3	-	TGTGCCAGCAGCGTAAAAGACTTTAGCACAGATACGCAGTATTTT	CASSVKDFSTDTQYF
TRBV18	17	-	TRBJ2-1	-	TGTGCCAGCTCACCTTCTAGCGACCGAATCCTCTACAATGAGCAGTTCTTC	CASSPSSDRILYNEQFF
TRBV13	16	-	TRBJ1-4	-	TGTGCCAGCAGCTTAAGCCGGCGGACAGTTAATGAAAAACTGTTTTTT	CASSLSRRTVNEKLFF